This TCR beta chain was profiled in a study of PD-1 blockade in classical Hodgkin lymphoma. Germline loops: CDR1 SGHTA, CDR2 FQGNSA. The CDR3 runs to 13 residues. With 0 bases removed from V and 8 bases from J, the gap between germline ends came to 5 bases. The table came from immunoSEQ multiplex PCR; TCRdb's copy has only in-frame clones and leaves some out. The data show roughly 20,000 clones, around three quarters seen once. Time point reported: cycle 4 day 1 (C4D1), after more than 5 weeks of nivolumab. Brentuximab vedotin exposure varied among the patients, all of whom had relapsed after autologous stem cell transplantation. The patients, who had relapsed/refractory classical Hodgkin lymphoma, achieved best responses of complete response, partial response or progressive disease. Concerning this clone: Its antigen remains unknown.

Regarding the study as a whole: While CD8+ TCR diversity did not rise significantly by C4D1, CD4+ TCR diversity did.

The material sequenced was peripheral blood mononuclear cells (PBMCs), taken before the fourth cycle of nivolumab. The sequence derives from a human donor with classical Hodgkin lymphoma. V and J are TRBV7-2 and TRBJ1-6; D not certain. CDR3 amino acids: CASSLARDSPLHF. The CDR3 nucleotides read TGTGCCAGCAGCTTAGCAAGGGATTCACCCCTCCACTTT.